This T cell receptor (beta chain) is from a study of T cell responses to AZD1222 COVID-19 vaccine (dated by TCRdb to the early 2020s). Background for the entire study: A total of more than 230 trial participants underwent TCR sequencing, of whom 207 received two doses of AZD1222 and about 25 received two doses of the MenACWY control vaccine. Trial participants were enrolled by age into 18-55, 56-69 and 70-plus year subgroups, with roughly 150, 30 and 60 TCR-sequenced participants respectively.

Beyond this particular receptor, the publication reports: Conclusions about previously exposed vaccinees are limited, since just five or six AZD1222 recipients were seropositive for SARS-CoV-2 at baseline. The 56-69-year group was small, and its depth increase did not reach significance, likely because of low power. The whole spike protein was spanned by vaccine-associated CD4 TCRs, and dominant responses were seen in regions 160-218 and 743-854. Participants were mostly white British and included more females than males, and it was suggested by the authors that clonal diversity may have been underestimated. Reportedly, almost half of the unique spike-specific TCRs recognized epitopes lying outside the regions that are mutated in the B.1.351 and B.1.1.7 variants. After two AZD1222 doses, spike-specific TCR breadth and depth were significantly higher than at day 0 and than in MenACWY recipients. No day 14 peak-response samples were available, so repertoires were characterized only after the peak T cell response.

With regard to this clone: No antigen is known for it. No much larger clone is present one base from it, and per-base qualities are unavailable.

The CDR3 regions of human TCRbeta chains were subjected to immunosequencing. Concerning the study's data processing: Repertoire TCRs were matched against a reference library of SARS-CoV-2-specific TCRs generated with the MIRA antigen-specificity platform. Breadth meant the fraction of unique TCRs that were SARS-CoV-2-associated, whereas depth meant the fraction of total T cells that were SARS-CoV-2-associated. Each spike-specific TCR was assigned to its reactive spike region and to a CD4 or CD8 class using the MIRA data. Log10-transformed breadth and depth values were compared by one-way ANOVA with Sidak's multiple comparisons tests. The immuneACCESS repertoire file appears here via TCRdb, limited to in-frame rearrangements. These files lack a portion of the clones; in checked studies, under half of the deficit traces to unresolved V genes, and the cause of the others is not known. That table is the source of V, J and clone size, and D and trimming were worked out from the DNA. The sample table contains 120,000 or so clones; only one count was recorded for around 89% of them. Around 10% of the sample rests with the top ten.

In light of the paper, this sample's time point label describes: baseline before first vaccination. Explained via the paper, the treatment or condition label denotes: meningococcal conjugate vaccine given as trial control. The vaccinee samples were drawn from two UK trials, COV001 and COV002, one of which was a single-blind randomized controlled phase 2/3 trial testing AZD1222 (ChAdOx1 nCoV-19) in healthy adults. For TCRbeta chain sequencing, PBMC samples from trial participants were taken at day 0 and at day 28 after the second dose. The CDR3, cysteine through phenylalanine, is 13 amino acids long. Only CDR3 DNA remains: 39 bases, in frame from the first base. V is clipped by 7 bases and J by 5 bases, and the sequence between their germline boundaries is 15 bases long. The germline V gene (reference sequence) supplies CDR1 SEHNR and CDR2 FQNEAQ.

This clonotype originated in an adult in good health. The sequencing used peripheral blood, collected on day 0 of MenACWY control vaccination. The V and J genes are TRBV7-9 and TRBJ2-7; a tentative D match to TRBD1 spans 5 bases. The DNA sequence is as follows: TGTGCCAGCACCCACGCAGGGTGGGACGAGCAGTACTTC. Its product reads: CASTHAGWDEQYF. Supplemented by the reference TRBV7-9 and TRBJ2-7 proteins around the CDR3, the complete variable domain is DTGVSQNPRHKITKRGQNVTFRCDPISEHNRLYWYRQTLGQGPEFLTYFQNEAQLEKSRLLSDRFSAERPKGSFSTLEIQRTEQGDSAMYLCASTHAGWDEQYFGPGTRLTVT.